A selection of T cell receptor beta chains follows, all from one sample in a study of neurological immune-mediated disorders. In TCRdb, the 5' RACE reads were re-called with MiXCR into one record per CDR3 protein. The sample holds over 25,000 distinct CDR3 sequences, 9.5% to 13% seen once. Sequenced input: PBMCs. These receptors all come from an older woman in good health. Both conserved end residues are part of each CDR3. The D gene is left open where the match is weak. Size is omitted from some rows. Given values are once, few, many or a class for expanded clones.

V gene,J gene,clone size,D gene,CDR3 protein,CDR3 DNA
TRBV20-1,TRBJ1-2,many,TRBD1,CSADRGRSYGYTF,TGCAGTGCTGACAGGGGCCGAAGCTATGGCTACACCTTC
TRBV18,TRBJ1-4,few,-,CASSPARAEKLFF,TGTGCCAGCTCACCAGCCAGGGCTGAAAAACTGTTTTTT
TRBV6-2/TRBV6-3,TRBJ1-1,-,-,CASSSNRGTEAFF,TGTGCCAGCAGTTCCAATCGAGGGACTGAAGCTTTCTTT
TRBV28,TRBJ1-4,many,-,CASRSRKFRNEKLFF,TGTGCCAGCAGGTCCAGGAAATTCCGGAATGAAAAACTGTTTTTT
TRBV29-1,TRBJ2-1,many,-,CSVDGQTYNEQFF,TGCAGCGTTGATGGGCAGACCTACAATGAGCAGTTCTTC
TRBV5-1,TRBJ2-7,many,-,CASSFPPAGREDEQYF,TGCGCCAGCAGCTTCCCTCCAGCGGGCAGGGAAGACGAGCAGTACTTC
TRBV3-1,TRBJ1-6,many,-,CASSQDTGRHSPLHF,TGTGCCAGCAGCCAAGATACAGGGCGGCATTCACCCCTCCACTTT
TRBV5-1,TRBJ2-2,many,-,CASSRGPRSNTGELFF,TGCGCCAGCAGCAGGGGACCCAGATCGAACACCGGGGAGCTGTTTTTT
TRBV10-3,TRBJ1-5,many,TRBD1,CAISEWDRDQPQHF,TGTGCCATCAGTGAGTGGGACAGGGATCAGCCCCAGCATTTT
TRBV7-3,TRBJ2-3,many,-,CASSLTLGGGADTQYF,TGTGCCAGCAGCTTAACGTTAGGCGGTGGCGCAGATACGCAGTATTTT
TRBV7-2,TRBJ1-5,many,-,CASSLGWTANQPQHF,TGTGCCAGCAGCTTAGGTTGGACAGCGAATCAGCCCCAGCATTTT
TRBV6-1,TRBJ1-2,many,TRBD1,CASSTTGNNYGYTF,TGTGCCAGCAGTACGACAGGGAACAACTATGGCTACACCTTC
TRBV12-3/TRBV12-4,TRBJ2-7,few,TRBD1,CASSGSGTGVTEQYF,TGTGCCAGCAGTGGCTCCGGGACAGGGGTAACCGAGCAGTACTTC
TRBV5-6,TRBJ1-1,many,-,CASSLARNMNTEAFF,TGTGCCAGCAGCTTGGCTCGGAACATGAACACTGAAGCTTTCTTT
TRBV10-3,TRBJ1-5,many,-,CATERGLAQPQHF,TGTGCCACGGAGAGAGGGCTAGCCCAGCCCCAGCATTTT
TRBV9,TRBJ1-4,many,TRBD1,CASSVAPPGTGGEKLFF,TGTGCCAGCAGCGTAGCCCCTCCCGGGACAGGGGGCGAAAAACTGTTTTTT
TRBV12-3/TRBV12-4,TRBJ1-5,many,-,CASSLGPRNQPQHF,TGTGCCAGCAGTTTAGGTCCGAGAAATCAGCCCCAGCATTTT
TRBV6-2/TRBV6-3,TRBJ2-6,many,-,CASSGRDTPRSGANVLTF,TGTGCCAGCAGCGGCCGGGACACCCCCCGCTCTGGGGCCAACGTCCTGACTTTC
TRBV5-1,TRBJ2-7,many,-,CASSPKAGTYEQYF,TGCGCCAGCAGCCCGAAGGCAGGGACCTACGAGCAGTACTTC
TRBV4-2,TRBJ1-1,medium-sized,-,CASSQNRDSAFF,TGTGCCAGCAGCCAAAACCGGGACTCGGCTTTCTTT
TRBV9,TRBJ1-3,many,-,CASSVDSYSGNTIYF,TGTGCCAGCAGCGTCGACAGCTACTCTGGAAACACCATATATTTT
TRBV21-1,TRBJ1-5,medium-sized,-,CASSKAPVRQVFFNQPQHF,TGTGCCAGCAGCAAAGCCCCAGTTCGTCAGGTCTTCTTCAATCAGCCCCAGCATTTT
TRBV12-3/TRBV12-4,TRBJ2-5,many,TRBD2,CASSASGGAETQYF,TGTGCCAGCAGTGCCAGCGGGGGGGCTGAGACCCAGTACTTC